These 5 T cell receptor beta chains originate from one sample sequenced in a study of blood T cell repertoires in COVID-19. Using immunoSEQ multiplex PCR, the repertoire was profiled, and TCRdb retains in-frame clones only, with some absent. The table shows approximately 300,000 clones, with around 90% occurring only once. Specimen: peripheral blood. These receptors all come from a man aged 18 to 29 with active or convalescent COVID-19.

The chain has TRBV6-5 and TRBJ1-5; 7 positions agree with TRBD1. The CDR3 contains 15 residues. Germline V gene sequence: CDR1 MNHEY, CDR2 SVGAGI. Trimming removed 2 bases from V and 0 bases from J; junction bases left unmatched: 1. CDR3 nucleotides: TGTGCCAGCAGTTACCAGGGGGGTAGCAATCAGCCCCAGCATTTT. Amino acid sequence: CASSYQGGSNQPQHF.

The CDR3 spells CASRGLSEQFF. CDR3 coding DNA: TGCGCCAGCAGGGGACTCAGTGAGCAGTTCTTC. The rearrangement joins TRBV5-1 to TRBJ2-1; a weak D match, TRBD2 (6 bases). The V end lost 5 bases, the J end lost 9 bases, and 9 bases lay between the germline ends. The CDR3 is made up of 11 amino acids. From germline, CDR1 is SGHRS and CDR2 YFSETQ.

The chain employs TRBV7-9 and TRBJ1-1; a weak D match, TRBD1 (5 bases). Germline V gives CDR1 SEHNR, CDR2 FQNEAQ (reference sequence). The CDR3 is 13 residues long. V shed 2 bases and J shed 3 bases, with 7 bases lying between them. CDR3 protein: CASSLIRDTEAFF. CDR3 nucleotide sequence: TGTGCCAGCAGCTTAATCAGGGACACTGAAGCTTTCTTT.

The genes are TRBV5-1 and TRBJ2-3; 10 positions match TRBD1. The length of the CDR3 is 17 residues. J was trimmed by 0 bases and V by 5 bases; bases with no gene match: 9. The germline V gene has CDR1 SGHRS and CDR2 YFSETQ. CDR3 amino acids: CASRPGQGVISTDTQYF. In DNA form, the CDR3 reads TGCGCCAGCAGGCCCGGACAGGGGGTAATAAGCACAGATACGCAGTATTTT. Combining the CDR3 with reference TRBV5-1 and TRBJ2-3 gives the whole variable domain KAGVTQTPRYLIKTRGQQVTLSCSPISGHRSVSWYQQTPGQGLQFLFEYFSETQRNKGNFPGRFSGRQFSNSRSEMNVSTLELGDSALYLCASRPGQGVISTDTQYFGPGTRLTVL.

V and J are TRBV18 and TRBJ2-1; 10 bases are a match to TRBD2. This CDR3 spans 18 amino acids. V lost 3 bases, J lost 9 bases, and 17 bases stayed unmatched. Germline assignment: CDR1 KGHSH and CDR2 LQKENI. This CDR3 reads CASSPSDLAGGARGEQFF. The CDR3 DNA sequence: TGTGCCAGCTCACCGTCTGATTTAGCGGGAGGAGCGAGGGGTGAGCAGTTCTTC.